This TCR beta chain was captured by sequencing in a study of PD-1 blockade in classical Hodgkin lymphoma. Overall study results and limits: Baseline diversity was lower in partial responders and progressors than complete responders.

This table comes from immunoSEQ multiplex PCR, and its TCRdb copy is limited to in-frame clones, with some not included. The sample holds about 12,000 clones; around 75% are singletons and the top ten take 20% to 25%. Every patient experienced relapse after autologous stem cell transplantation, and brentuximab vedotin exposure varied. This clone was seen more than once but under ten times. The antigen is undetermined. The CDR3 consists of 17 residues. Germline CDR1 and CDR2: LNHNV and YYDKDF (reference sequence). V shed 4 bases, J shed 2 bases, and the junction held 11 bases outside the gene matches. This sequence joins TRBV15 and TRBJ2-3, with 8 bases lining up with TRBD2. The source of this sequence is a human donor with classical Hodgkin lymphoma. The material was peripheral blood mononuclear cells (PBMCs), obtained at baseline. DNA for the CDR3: TGTGCCACCAGCATCCCCCCGGCTAGCGGGTACACAGATACGCAGTATTTT. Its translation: CATSIPPASGYTDTQYF.